This is a list of T cell receptor beta chains from one sample in a study of blood T cell repertoires in COVID-19. Generated by immunoSEQ multiplex PCR, the TCRdb table keeps only in-frame clones and is missing some. In the table there are fewer than 250,000 clones, 70% to 85% of which are singletons. Sequencing was done on a sample of peripheral blood. The receptor set was obtained from a woman older than 75 with acute or convalescent COVID-19. Both conserved end residues are part of each CDR3. The D gene is left open where the match is weak. Clone sizes are given selectively: once, few, many, or a class where the clone is expanded.

TRBD1	TRBJ1-2	TRBV12-5	.	TGTGCTAGTGGACCATCTGGACAGGGGGTGTATGGCTACACCTTC	CASGPSGQGVYGYTF
.	TRBJ1-5	TRBV19	.	TGTGCCAGTAGCCAGGGGTCCCGCAATCAGCCCCAGCATTTT	CASSQGSRNQPQHF
TRBD2	TRBJ2-1	TRBV4-2	.	TGTGCCAGCAGCCAACGGACTAGCGGGAGTACCAATGAGCAGTTCTTC	CASSQRTSGSTNEQFF
.	TRBJ2-7	TRBV6-5	.	TGTGCCAGCAGTTACTCGAGGGCAGTCTCATCCTACGAGCAGTACTTC	CASSYSRAVSSYEQYF
.	TRBJ1-4	TRBV19	.	TGTGCCAGTAGTATCCGACCCGTCCGGGGGGGTTCTGCTAATGAAAAACTGTTTTTT	CASSIRPVRGGSANEKLFF
TRBD1	TRBJ1-4	TRBV7-6	.	TGTGCCAGCGCCGGGACAGGGGATGAAAAACTGTTTTTT	CASAGTGDEKLFF
.	TRBJ1-1	TRBV9	few	TGTGCCAGCAGCGTCGAGGGAATGAACACTGAAGCTTTCTTT	CASSVEGMNTEAFF
TRBD1	TRBJ2-1	TRBV7-3	once	TGTGCCAGCAGCCGCTACGGGGGACAGGGGTTCCACAATGAGCAGTTCTTC	CASSRYGGQGFHNEQFF
.	TRBJ1-1	TRBV12-5	.	TGTGCTAGTGGTCACATCGAGCGGGGGTTGGCTTTCTTT	CASGHIERGLAFF
.	TRBJ2-1	TRBV11-2	few	TGTGCCAGCAGCTTTAGTCAAGCCTACAATGAGCAGTTCTTC	CASSFSQAYNEQFF
.	TRBJ2-7	TRBV2	.	TGTGCCAGCAGGAGGGGACTTTCCTACGAGCAGTACTTC	CASRRGLSYEQYF
TRBD2	TRBJ2-1	TRBV18	.	TGTGCCAGCTCGCTCACTAGCGGGGAAGTCGGTAATGAGCAGTTCTTC	CASSLTSGEVGNEQFF
.	TRBJ2-4	TRBV19	once	TGTGCCAGTACCCGTGGAGGAGGGAAAAACATTCAGTACTTC	CASTRGGGKNIQYF
TRBD1	TRBJ1-2	TRBV5-4	.	TGTGCCAGCAGTTGGGACAGGCACTATGGCTACACCTTC	CASSWDRHYGYTF
.	TRBJ1-2	TRBV14	.	TGTGCCAGCAGCCAAGTTGGCGGATACTATGGCTACACCTTC	CASSQVGGYYGYTF
.	TRBJ1-2	TRBV3-1/TRBV3-2	few	TGTGCCAGCAGCCCCAGGGACATTTATCTTAACTATGGCTACACCTTC	CASSPRDIYLNYGYTF
TRBD2	TRBJ2-5	TRBV5-1	.	TGCGCCAGCAGACGGACTAGCGGGGAAGAGACCCAGTACTTC	CASRRTSGEETQYF
.	TRBJ2-3	TRBV12-2	.	TGTGCAAGTCGCTTAGACCCCGCAAGAGCGGGATCTAGCACAGATACGCAGTATTTT	CASRLDPARAGSSTDTQYF
.	TRBJ1-2	TRBV7-2	.	TGTGCCAGCAGCTTAGGAGGGAGGGGTACCTATGGCTACACCTTC	CASSLGGRGTYGYTF
.	TRBJ2-1	TRBV10-3	.	TGTGCCATCAGTGAGTCAGGCGGATACAATGAGCAGTTCTTC	CAISESGGYNEQFF
.	TRBJ2-1	TRBV7-2	once	TGTGCCAGCAGCTTAGAACGGGAGTGGAATGAGCAGTTCTTC	CASSLEREWNEQFF
.	TRBJ2-3	TRBV5-1	.	TGCGCCAGCTATCTAGTGACTAGGACGACAGATACGCAGTATTTT	CASYLVTRTTDTQYF
TRBD1	TRBJ1-1	TRBV7-2	.	TGTGCCAGCAGCTTATGGCAGGGGGCGTTGAACACTGAAGCTTTCTTT	CASSLWQGALNTEAFF
.	TRBJ2-1	TRBV3-1/TRBV3-2	.	TGTGCCAGCAGCCAAAGGGGTAGTCTCAATGAGCAGTTCTTC	CASSQRGSLNEQFF
.	TRBJ1-1	TRBV4-2	.	TGTGCCAGCAGCCAAGCAAGGGGGAACACTGAAGCTTTCTTT	CASSQARGNTEAFF
TRBD1	TRBJ1-5	TRBV28	once	TGTGCCAGCAGCTCAAGACAGGGTGGGAATCAGCCCCAGCATTTT	CASSSRQGGNQPQHF
TRBD1	TRBJ2-7	TRBV4-3	.	TGCGCCAGCAGCCAAGATATAAGGGACAGGGGGACGAACGAGCAGTACTTC	CASSQDIRDRGTNEQYF
TRBD2	TRBJ2-5	TRBV7-3	.	TGTGCCAGCAGCTTCGGCGGGAGGGGAGAGACCCAGTACTTC	CASSFGGRGETQYF
.	TRBJ1-3	TRBV9	.	TGTGCCAGCAGCGGTGACTTCTCTGGAAACACCATATATTTT	CASSGDFSGNTIYF
.	TRBJ2-1	TRBV7-7	once	TGTGCTAGCAGCTTAGGCGGGGACGTCGGCAATGAGCAGTTCTTC	CASSLGGDVGNEQFF
.	TRBJ2-7	TRBV7-2	.	TGTGCCAGCAGCGCACAGGGAAAGGCGGTCTACGAGCAGTACTTC	CASSAQGKAVYEQYF
.	TRBJ1-1	TRBV18	.	TGTGCCAGCTCAGGCGACAGGACTGAAGCTTTCTTT	CASSGDRTEAFF
.	TRBJ2-5	TRBV18	.	TGTGCCAGCTCACCGGCGACAGTCCAAGAGACCCAGTACTTC	CASSPATVQETQYF
TRBD1	TRBJ2-1	TRBV5-1	.	TGCGCCAGCAGCTTGGTAGGGACAGGGGGTAGCGAGCAGTTCTTC	CASSLVGTGGSEQFF
.	TRBJ2-1	TRBV4-2	.	TGTGCCAGCAGCCCGGCACAGGGATCAAGCTCCTACAATGAGCAGTTCTTC	CASSPAQGSSSYNEQFF
.	TRBJ2-1	TRBV11-3	.	TGTGCCAGCAGCCGGTTATACAATGAGCAGTTCTTC	CASSRLYNEQFF